This T cell receptor (beta chain) was captured in a study of radiotherapy plus CTLA-4 blockade in lung cancer. Findings of the study overall: The best predictor of response was reported to be early blood T cell clone dynamics, with interferon-beta.

Sequencing used immunoSEQ multiplex PCR; TCRdb keeps in-frame clones, though not all of them. In the table there are 45,000 or so clones, about 88% of which are singletons. A note on this clone: Its cognate antigen is unknown.

With V trimmed by 5 bases and J by 9 bases, 7 bases remained unmatched. Germline loops: CDR1 SGHTA, CDR2 FQGNSA. This CDR3 is 13 amino acids long. The chain has TRBV7-2 and TRBJ2-3, with TRBD2 identical over 8 bases. The specimen was peripheral blood, collected from a patient treated with radiotherapy plus ipilimumab. This clonotype originated in a human donor with non-small cell lung cancer whose response to radiotherapy plus ipilimumab could not be evaluated. The CDR3 region is CASSPRRGDTQYF. DNA of the CDR3: TGTGCCAGCAGCCCCCGGCGGGGGGACACGCAGTATTTT.